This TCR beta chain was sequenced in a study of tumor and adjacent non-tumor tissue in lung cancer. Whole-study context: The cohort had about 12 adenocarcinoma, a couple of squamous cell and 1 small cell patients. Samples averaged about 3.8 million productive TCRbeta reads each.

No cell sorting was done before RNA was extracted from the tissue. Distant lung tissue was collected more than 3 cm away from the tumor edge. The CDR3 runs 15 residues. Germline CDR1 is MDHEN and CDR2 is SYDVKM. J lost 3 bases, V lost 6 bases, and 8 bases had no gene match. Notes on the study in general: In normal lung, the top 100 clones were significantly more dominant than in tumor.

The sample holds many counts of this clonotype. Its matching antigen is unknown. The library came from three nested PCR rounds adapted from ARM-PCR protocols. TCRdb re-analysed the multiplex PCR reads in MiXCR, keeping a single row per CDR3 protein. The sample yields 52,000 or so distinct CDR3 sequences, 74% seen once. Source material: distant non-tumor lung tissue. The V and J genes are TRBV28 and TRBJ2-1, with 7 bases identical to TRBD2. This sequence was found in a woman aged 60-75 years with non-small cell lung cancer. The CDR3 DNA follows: TGTGCCAGCAGATCGCTAGCGGACTACTACAATGAGCAGTTCTTC. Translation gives CASRSLADYYNEQFF.